This T cell receptor beta chain is drawn from a study of T cells in Graves' hyperthyroidism and ophthalmopathy. As for the study in general: Pretreatment peripheral blood was obtained at initial diagnosis.

Study-wide findings and caveats: Blood also showed most of the thyroid clonotypes that were expanded above 0.001. With a median lead of around 6.7 months before onset, the model predicted ophthalmopathy.

This clonotype has at least ten counts. What it binds is not known. Germline-derived CDR1 and CDR2 are KGHSH and LQKENI. Deletions cut 6 bases from V and 0 bases from J, with 12 bases between. The CDR3 sequence is 15 residues long. Amplified TCR beta CDR3 regions derived from RNA transcripts. TCR CDR3 underwent first-round RT-PCR with the HTBI primer set. TCRdb re-called the multiplex PCR reads with MiXCR, one entry per CDR3 protein. In the table there are around 280,000 distinct CDR3 sequences, roughly 15% of which are singletons. Diagnosis relied on clinical symptoms, serum thyroxine and TRAb, thyroid ultrasound and orbital computed tomography.

The sequence was collected from a woman aged 25 to 39 with Graves' hyperthyroidism that later progressed to Graves' ophthalmopathy. The V gene is TRBV18, the J gene TRBJ1-5, with D maybe TRBD1 (5 bases). Input material: blood. DNA for the CDR3: TGTGCCAGCTCCCTTACAGGCATTAGCAATCAGCCCCAGCATTTT. Translation: CASSLTGISNQPQHF.